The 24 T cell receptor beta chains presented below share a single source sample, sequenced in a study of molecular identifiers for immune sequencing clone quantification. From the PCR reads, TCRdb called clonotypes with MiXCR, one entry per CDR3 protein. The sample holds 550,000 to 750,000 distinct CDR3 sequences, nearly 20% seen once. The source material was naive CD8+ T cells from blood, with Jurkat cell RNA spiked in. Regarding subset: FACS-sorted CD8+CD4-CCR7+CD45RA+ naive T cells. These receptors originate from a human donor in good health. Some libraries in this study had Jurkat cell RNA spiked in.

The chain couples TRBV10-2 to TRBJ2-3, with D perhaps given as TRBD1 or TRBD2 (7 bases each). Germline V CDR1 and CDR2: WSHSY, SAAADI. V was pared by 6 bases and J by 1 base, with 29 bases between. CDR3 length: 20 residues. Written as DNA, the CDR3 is TGCGCCAGCAGAGGCAGGGGGGAGTCTAGCGGTTACACTGGCACAGATACGCAGTATTTT. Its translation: CASRGRGESSGYTGTDTQYF.

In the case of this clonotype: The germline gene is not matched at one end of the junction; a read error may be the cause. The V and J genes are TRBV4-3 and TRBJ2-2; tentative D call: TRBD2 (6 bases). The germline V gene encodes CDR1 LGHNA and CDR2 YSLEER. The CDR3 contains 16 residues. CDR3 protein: CASSQDHGGPTRELFF. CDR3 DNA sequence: TGCGCCAGCAGCCAAGATCACGGGGGTCCCACCAGGGAGCTGTTTTTT.

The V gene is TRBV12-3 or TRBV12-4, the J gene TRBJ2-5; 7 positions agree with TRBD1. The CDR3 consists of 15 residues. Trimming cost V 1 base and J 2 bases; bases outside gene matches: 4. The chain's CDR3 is CASSLERGQQETQYF. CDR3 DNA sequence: TGTGCCAGCAGTTTAGAGAGGGGGCAGCAAGAGACCCAGTACTTC.

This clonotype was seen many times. The CDR3 sequence: CASSHKTGGKNEQYF. The CDR3 DNA is TGCGCCAGCAGCCACAAAACAGGGGGCAAGAATGAGCAGTACTTC. The V gene is TRBV4-3, the J gene TRBJ2-7, with 9 bases fitting TRBD1. The CDR3 sequence is 15 residues long. V was pared by 3 bases and J by 7 bases, with 10 bases of the junction left unmatched. Germline values: CDR1 LGHNA, CDR2 YSLEER.

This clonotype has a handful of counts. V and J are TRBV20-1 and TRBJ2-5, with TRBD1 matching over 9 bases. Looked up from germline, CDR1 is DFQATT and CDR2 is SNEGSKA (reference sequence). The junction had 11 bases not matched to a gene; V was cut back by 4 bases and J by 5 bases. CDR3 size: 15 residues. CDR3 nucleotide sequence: TGCAGTGCTACCCAGGTGGGACAGGGAGTGGAGACCCAGTACTTC. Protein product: CSATQVGQGVETQYF.

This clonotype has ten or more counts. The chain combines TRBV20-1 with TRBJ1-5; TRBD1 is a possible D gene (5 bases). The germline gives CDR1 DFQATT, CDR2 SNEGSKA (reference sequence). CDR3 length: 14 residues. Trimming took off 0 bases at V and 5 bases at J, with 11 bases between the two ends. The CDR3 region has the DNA TGCAGTGCTAGAGAGCCGGGACCCCATCAGCCCCAGCATTTT. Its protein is CSAREPGPHQPQHF.

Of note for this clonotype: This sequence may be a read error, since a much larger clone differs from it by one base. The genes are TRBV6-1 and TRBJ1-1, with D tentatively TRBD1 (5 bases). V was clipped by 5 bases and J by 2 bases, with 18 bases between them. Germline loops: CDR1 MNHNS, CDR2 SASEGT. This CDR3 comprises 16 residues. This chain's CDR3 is CASSKGSGRANTEAFF. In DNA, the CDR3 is TGTGCCAGCAGTAAAGGCTCGGGCAGGGCTAACACTGAAGCTTTCTTT.

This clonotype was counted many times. The chain's CDR3 is CASSHVDGWDEQYF. The CDR3 bases are TGTGCCAGCAGCCATGTCGATGGCTGGGACGAGCAGTACTTC. The chain employs TRBV3-1 and TRBJ2-7; D unclear. Trimming took 3 bases from V and 5 from J, leaving 14 bases between them. CDR1 and CDR2 (germline): LGHDT, YNNKEL (reference sequence). The CDR3 has 14 residues.

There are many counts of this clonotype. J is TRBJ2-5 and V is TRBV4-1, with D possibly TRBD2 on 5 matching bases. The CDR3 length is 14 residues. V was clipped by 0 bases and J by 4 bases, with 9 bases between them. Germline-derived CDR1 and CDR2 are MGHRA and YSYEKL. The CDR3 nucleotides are TGCGCCAGCAGCCAAGATTCGGGGTTAGAGACCCAGTACTTC. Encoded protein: CASSQDSGLETQYF.

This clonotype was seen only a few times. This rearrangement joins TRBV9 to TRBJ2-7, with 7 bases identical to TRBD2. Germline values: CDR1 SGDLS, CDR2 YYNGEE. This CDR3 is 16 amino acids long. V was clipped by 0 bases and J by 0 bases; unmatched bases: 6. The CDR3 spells CASSVGSSGISYEQYF. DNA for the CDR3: TGTGCCAGCAGCGTAGGGTCCAGCGGGATCTCCTACGAGCAGTACTTC.

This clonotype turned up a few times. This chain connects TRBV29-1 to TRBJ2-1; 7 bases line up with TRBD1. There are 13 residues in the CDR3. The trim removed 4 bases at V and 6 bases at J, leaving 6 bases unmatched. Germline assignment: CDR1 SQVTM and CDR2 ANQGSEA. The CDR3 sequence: CSVGTGIFNEQFF. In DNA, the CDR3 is TGCAGCGTTGGGACAGGAATTTTCAATGAGCAGTTCTTC.

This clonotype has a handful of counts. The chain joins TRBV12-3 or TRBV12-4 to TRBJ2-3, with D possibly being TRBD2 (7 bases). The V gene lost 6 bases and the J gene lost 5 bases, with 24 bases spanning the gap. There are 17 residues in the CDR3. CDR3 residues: CASSKNWVGGPLDTQYF. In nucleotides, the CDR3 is TGTGCCAGCAGCAAGAACTGGGTGGGGGGGCCCTTAGATACGCAGTATTTT.

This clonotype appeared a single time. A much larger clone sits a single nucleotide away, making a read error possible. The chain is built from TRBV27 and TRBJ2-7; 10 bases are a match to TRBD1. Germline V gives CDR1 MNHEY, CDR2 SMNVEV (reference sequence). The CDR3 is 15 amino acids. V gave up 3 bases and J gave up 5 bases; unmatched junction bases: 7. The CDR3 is CASSLLWDRGHEQYF. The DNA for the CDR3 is TGTGCCAGCAGTTTGCTTTGGGACAGGGGCCACGAGCAGTACTTC.

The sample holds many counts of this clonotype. CDR3 sequence reads: CASSSGEDSEGQPQHF. CDR3 in DNA: TGTGCCAGCAGCTCCGGGGAGGACTCTGAGGGGCAGCCCCAGCATTTT. This chain connects TRBV7-9 to TRBJ1-5; D is possibly TRBD1 (5 bases). This CDR3 has 16 residues. The germline V gene encodes CDR1 SEHNR and CDR2 FQNEAQ (reference sequence). The V gene lost 4 bases and the J gene lost 7 bases, with 20 bases spanning the gap.

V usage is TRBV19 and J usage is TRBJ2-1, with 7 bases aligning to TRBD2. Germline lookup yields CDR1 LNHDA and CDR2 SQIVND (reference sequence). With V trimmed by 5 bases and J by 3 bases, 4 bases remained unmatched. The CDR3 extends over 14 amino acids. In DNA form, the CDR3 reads TGTGCCAGTAGTCCTAGCGGTATCTACAATGAGCAGTTCTTC. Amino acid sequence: CASSPSGIYNEQFF.

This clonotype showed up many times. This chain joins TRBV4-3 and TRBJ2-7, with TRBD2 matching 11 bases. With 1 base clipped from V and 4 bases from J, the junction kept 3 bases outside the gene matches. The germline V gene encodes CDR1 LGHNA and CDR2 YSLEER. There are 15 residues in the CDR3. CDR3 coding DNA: TGCGCCAGCAGCCAAGGACTAGCGGGGCTGTACGAGCAGTACTTC. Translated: CASSQGLAGLYEQYF.

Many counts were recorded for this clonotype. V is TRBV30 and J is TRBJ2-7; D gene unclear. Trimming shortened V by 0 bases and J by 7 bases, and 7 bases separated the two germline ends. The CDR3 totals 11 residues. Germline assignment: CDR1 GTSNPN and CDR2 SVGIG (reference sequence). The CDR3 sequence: CAWSVSLEQYF. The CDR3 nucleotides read TGTGCCTGGAGTGTTTCTTTGGAGCAGTACTTC.

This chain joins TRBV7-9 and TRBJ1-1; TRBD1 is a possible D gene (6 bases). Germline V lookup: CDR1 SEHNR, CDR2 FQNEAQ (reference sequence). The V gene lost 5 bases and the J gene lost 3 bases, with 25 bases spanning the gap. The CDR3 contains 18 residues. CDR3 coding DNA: TGTGCCAGCAGCCCACCTAGGGGGTTGACCGCGTTCGACACTGAAGCTTTCTTT. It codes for CASSPPRGLTAFDTEAFF. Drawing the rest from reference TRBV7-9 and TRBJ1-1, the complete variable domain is DTGVSQNPRHKITKRGQNVTFRCDPISEHNRLYWYRQTLGQGPEFLTYFQNEAQLEKSRLLSDRFSAERPKGSFSTLEIQRTEQGDSAMYLCASSPPRGLTAFDTEAFFGQGTRLTVV.

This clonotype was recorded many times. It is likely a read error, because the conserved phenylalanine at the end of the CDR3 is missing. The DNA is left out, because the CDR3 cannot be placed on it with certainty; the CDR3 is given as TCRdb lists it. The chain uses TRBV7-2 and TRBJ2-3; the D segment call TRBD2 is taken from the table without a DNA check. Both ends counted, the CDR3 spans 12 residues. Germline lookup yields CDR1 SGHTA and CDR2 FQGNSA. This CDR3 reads CASSLPGLAPQI.

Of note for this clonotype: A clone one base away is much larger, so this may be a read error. Here the CDR3 DNA reads TGTGCCAGCAGCCAAAGGACCCCGGATGAAAGACTGTTTTTT. Its protein product is CASSQRTPDERLFF. The chain joins TRBV3-1 to TRBJ1-4, with D unresolved. This CDR3 spans 14 amino acids. From germline, CDR1 is LGHDT and CDR2 YNNKEL (reference sequence).

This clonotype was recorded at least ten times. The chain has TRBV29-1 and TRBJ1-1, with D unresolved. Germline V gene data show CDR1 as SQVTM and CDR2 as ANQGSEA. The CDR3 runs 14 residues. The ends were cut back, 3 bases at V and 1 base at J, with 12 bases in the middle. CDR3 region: CSVEGARTNTEAFF. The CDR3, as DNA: TGCAGCGTTGAGGGAGCCAGGACGAACACTGAAGCTTTCTTT.

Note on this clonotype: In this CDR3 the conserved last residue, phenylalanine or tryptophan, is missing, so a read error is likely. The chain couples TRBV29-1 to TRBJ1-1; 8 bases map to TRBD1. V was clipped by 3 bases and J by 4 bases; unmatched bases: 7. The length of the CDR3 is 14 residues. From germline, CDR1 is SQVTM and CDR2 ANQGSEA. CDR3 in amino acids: CSVDTGGWGTEAFL. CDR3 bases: TGCAGCGTTGACACAGGGGGATGGGGCACTGAAGCTTTCCTT.

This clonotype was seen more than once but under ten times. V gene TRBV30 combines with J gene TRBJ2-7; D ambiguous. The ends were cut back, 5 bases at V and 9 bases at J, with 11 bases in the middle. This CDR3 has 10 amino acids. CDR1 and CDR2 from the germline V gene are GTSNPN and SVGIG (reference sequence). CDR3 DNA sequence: TGTGCCTGGGACGGCGGAAGGCAGTACTTC. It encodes CAWDGGRQYF.

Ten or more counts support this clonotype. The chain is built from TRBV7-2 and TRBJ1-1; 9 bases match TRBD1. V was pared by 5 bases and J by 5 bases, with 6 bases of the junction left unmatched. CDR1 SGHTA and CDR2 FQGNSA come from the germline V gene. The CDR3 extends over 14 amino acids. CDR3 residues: CASSTDRGWTEAFF. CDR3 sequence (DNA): TGTGCCAGCAGCACCGACAGGGGGTGGACTGAAGCTTTCTTT.